The 24 T cell receptor delta chains listed next were all sequenced from one sample in a study of γδ T cells in repeated Plasmodium falciparum infection (dated by TCRdb to about 2021). The method was multiplex PCR. Sequencer: Illumina MiSeq. Identical DNA sequences were merged into single rows after TCRdb reprocessed the public reads with CATT. The sample yields 70,000 to 95,000 delta-chain clones; approximately 1.5% were counted once. The biggest ten clones account for 8.5% to 10% of the sample. For bulk TCR repertoire analysis, Vgamma9/Vdelta2+ and Vdelta2-negative gammadelta T cell populations were isolated by flow sorting from peripheral blood mononuclear cells. The sequenced sample was gamma-delta T cells from blood. These receptors all stem from a pool of human donors (malaria-infected and uninfected, not separated).

In the case of this clone: TCRdb assigns this DNA the protein of a much larger clone, which departs from its translation at residue 20; this likely reflects a read error, and the protein shown comes from translating the DNA. The chain joins TRDV1 to TRDJ1, with 7 bases matching TRDD3. Germline matching of the DNA provided the J gene here, since TCRdb leaves it blank. Germline V gene lookup returns CDR1 TSWWSYY and CDR2 QGS. After removal of 4 bases from V and 6 bases from J, the junction contained 38 bases not matched to a gene. The CDR3 is 24 residues long. Here the CDR3 reads CALGVRGPPALNYWGLKGTNKLIF. CDR3 in DNA: TGTGCTCTTGGGGTCCGTGGCCCCCCGGCCCTGAACTACTGGGGCCTTAAGGGGACCAATAAACTCATCTTT.

This clone was counted at least ten times. One base away lies a much larger clone, so this may be a sequencing read error. The same CDR3 can be traced to other DNA sequences in this sample. The CDR3 nucleotides are TGTGCCTGCGACACAGGCGAAGGACCCACCACCGATAAACTCATCTTT. Protein product: CACDTGEGPTTDKLIF. This chain connects TRDV2 to TRDJ1; no clear D. The CDR3 runs to 16 residues. CDR1 is GEAIGNYY and CDR2 is EKD in the germline V gene.

In this sample, this clone turned up many times. This same CDR3 is encoded by further DNA sequences in the sample. This chain joins TRDV1 and TRDJ2; 10 positions match TRDD3. The V segment lost 1 base and the J segment 5 bases; nucleotides outside the gene matches: 22. Germline lookup yields CDR1 TSWWSYY and CDR2 QGS. This CDR3 contains 22 residues. CDR3 loop: CALGEPPLRMRGLGDPTAQLFF. DNA for the CDR3: TGTGCTCTTGGGGAACCACCCCTACGTATGAGAGGACTGGGGGATCCCACAGCACAACTCTTCTTT.

For this clone: With a far larger clone one base away, a read error is the likely cause. This specimen includes other DNA sequences encoding the same CDR3. The rearrangement links TRDV2 to TRDJ3, with D perhaps matching TRDD3 (5 bases). The V gene's germline CDR1 is GEAIGNYY and CDR2 EKD. This CDR3 has 16 amino acids. CDR3 sequence: CACDTWGPWDTRQMFF. The CDR3, as DNA: TGTGCCTGTGACACCTGGGGTCCCTGGGACACCCGTCAGATGTTTTTC.

At least ten counts were recorded for this clone. The V call is TRDV1, the J call TRDJ1, with 7 bases matching TRDD2. Germline V gene data show CDR1 as TSWWSYY and CDR2 as QGS. The ends lost 2 bases at V and 4 bases at J; junction bases unmatched: 31. The CDR3 is 23 amino acids. CDR3 loop: CALGEGKPSISYRSVGGVDKLIF. DNA for the CDR3: TGTGCTCTTGGGGAAGGAAAACCCTCAATTTCCTACAGATCGGTCGGGGGGGTCGATAAACTCATCTTT.

With regard to this clone: A read error likely explains why the TCRdb protein, taken from a much larger clone, differs from this DNA's translation at residue 5; the protein shown is translated from the DNA. V gene TRDV1 combines with J gene TRDJ1; possible D gene TRDD3, 5 bases. V lost 4 bases and J 3 bases, leaving 27 bases between the germline ends. The germline V gene has CDR1 TSWWSYY and CDR2 QGS. The CDR3 runs to 19 residues. The CDR3 reads CALGGPQGAYGDTPDKLIF. The CDR3 DNA reads TGTGCTCTTGGGGGACCTCAGGGGGCATACGGAGACACCCCCGATAAACTCATCTTT.

About this clone itself: The protein recorded in TCRdb matches a much larger clone and deviates from this DNA's translation at residue 5, suggesting a read error; the protein here is obtained by translating the DNA. The gene calls are TRDV1 and TRDJ1, with D possibly being TRDD3 (7 bases). The J gene was not available in TCRdb and was assigned here by matching the DNA to germline segments. Trimming removed 4 bases from V and 0 bases from J, with 30 bases in between. Germline values: CDR1 TSWWSYY, CDR2 QGS. The CDR3 runs 21 residues. The CDR3 sequence: CALGGLCSYNLWGFYTDKLIF. In DNA, the CDR3 is TGTGCTCTTGGGGGACTTTGCTCCTACAATCTCTGGGGGTTCTACACCGATAAACTCATCTTT.

Of note for this clone: A far larger clone is one nucleotide away, so this likely arose from a read error. This sample includes further DNA sequences coding for the same CDR3. The V gene is TRDV1, the J gene TRDJ2, with 9 bases aligning to TRDD3. The J gene is not listed in TCRdb, so it was assigned here from a DNA match to germline. Losses at the gene ends were 4 bases for V and 0 bases for J; bases not matched to a gene: 21. The CDR3 has 22 residues. Germline CDR1 reads TSWWSYY; CDR2 reads QGS. The CDR3 reads CALGVPSLTVLGDLTLTAQLFF. CDR3 DNA: TGTGCTCTTGGGGTACCTTCCCTGACAGTACTGGGGGACCTCACTTTGACAGCACAACTCTTCTTT.

This clone turned up a few times. This likely stems from a read error, as it lies one base from a far larger clone. The same CDR3 can be traced to other DNA sequences in this sample. The genes are TRDV2 and TRDJ1, with D tentatively TRDD3 (6 bases). TCRdb records no J gene; here it was assigned by comparing the DNA to germline. Germline CDR1 and CDR2: GEAIGNYY and EKD. Trimming took 7 bases from V and 2 from J, leaving 19 bases between them. CDR3 length equals 15 residues. This CDR3 is CACDVRLWGTDKLIF. The CDR3 nucleotides read TGTGCCTGCGACGTTCGCCTTTGGGGGACCGATAAACTCATCTTT.

About this clone: The amino acid sequence in TCRdb belongs to a much larger clone and departs from this DNA's translation at residue 10, likely a sequencing read error; the sequence shown is translated from the DNA. The chain couples TRDV1 to TRDJ1, with 12 positions matching TRDD3. The J gene was not available in TCRdb and was assigned here by matching the DNA to germline segments. The J segment lost 2 bases and the V segment lost 0 bases, leaving 19 bases of the junction unmatched. This CDR3 comprises 22 residues. Per the germline V gene, CDR1 is TSWWSYY and CDR2 is QGS. The DNA of the CDR3 is TGTGCTCTTGGGGAACTTATAGCTCGAACTCTAACTGGGGGATACCAAACCGATAAACTCATCTTT. Translating it yields CALGELIARTLTGGYQTDKLIF.

This clone appeared many times. The chain links TRDV1 to TRDJ1, with 9 bases that match TRDD2. Germline loops: CDR1 TSWWSYY, CDR2 QGS. V shed 4 bases and J 11 bases; nucleotides not matched to a gene: 20. The CDR3 contains 17 residues. The CDR3 region is CALGVTFLRGLGEKLIF. DNA of the CDR3: TGTGCTCTTGGGGTCACCTTCCTACGTGGACTGGGAGAGAAGCTCATCTTT.

This clone was counted only a few times. The mismatch at residue 6 between this DNA's translation and the TCRdb protein of a much larger clone likely reflects a read error; the protein shown is translated from the DNA. The chain has TRDV1 and TRDJ1; D call uncertain. The J gene comes from matching the DNA to germline here; TCRdb lacks it. With 3 bases removed from V and 0 bases from J, the gap between germline ends came to 14 bases. The CDR3 runs to 16 residues. Germline V gene data show CDR1 as TSWWSYY and CDR2 as QGS. This CDR3 reads CALGDCLASHTDKLIF. CDR3 DNA: TGTGCTCTTGGGGACTGTCTTGCCTCTCACACCGATAAACTCATCTTT.

In the case of this clone: A single base separates this from a much larger clone, so it may be a read error. The chain uses TRDV1 and TRDJ1; TRDD3 matches 7 bases. The J gene was not available in TCRdb and was assigned here by matching the DNA to germline segments. This CDR3 has 20 residues. The V gene end was trimmed by 4 bases and the J gene end by 0 bases; junction bases not matched to a gene: 20. Germline lookup yields CDR1 TSWWSYY and CDR2 QGS. The CDR3 is CALGGESAYAGDGDTDKLIF. The CDR3 DNA reads TGTGCTCTTGGGGGAGAATCTGCCTACGCGGGGGATGGGGACACCGATAAACTCATCTTT.

This clone has only a few counts. A far larger clone is off by one base, so a read error is likely. Other DNA variants within this sample encode the same CDR3. The J gene is TRDJ1, the V gene TRDV2; 12 bases are a match to TRDD3. The J gene, not given by TCRdb, was assigned here from a germline match of the nucleotide sequence. Unmatched junction bases numbered 19, after V lost 0 bases and J lost 0 bases. This CDR3 is 22 amino acids long. The germline V gene encodes CDR1 GEAIGNYY and CDR2 EKD. The CDR3 spells CACDTALRSTGGYKEDTDKLIF. CDR3 bases: TGTGCCTGTGACACCGCTCTACGCTCCACTGGGGGATACAAGGAGGACACCGATAAACTCATCTTT.

This clone was seen at least ten times. A far larger clone is one nucleotide away, so this likely arose from a read error. The identical CDR3 is also encoded by other nucleotide sequences in the sample. The V and J genes are TRDV1 and TRDJ1; TRDD3 agrees at 8 bases. The CDR3 is 17 residues long. Germline lookup yields CDR1 TSWWSYY and CDR2 QGS. The CDR3 loop reads CALGEPTVGDDTDKLIF. The CDR3 region has the DNA TGTGCTCTCGGGGAGCCTACGGTGGGGGATGACACCGATAAACTCATCTTT.

Worth noting for this clone: This DNA translates differently at residue 15 from the TCRdb protein, which is that of a much larger clone; a read error is likely, and the protein shown is the DNA's own translation. The chain links TRDV2 to TRDJ1, with 9 bases matching TRDD3. In the absence of a J gene in TCRdb, the DNA was matched to germline to assign it here. Germline V gives CDR1 GEAIGNYY, CDR2 EKD. Losses at the gene ends were 3 bases for V and 1 base for J; bases not matched to a gene: 23. This CDR3 contains 21 residues. CDR3 DNA sequence: TGTGCCTGTGACCGCTTGGTTCCTACGAGTACTGGGGGACAGTGCACCGATAAACTCATCTTT. It translates to CACDRLVPTSTGGQCTDKLIF.

To note about this clone: This DNA's translation differs at residue 4 from TCRdb's protein, which comes from a much larger clone; a read error is likely, and the protein shown is translated from the DNA. This rearrangement joins TRDV2 to TRDJ2, with TRDD3 as a possible D gene (6 bases). TCRdb supplies no J gene; here it was assigned by aligning the nucleotide sequence to germline. V lost 5 bases and J 8 bases, leaving 17 bases between the germline ends. Looked up from germline, CDR1 is GEAIGNYY and CDR2 is EKD. The CDR3 is made up of 14 amino acids. This CDR3 is CACGPLRGDAQLFF. Written as DNA, the CDR3 is TGTGCCTGTGGCCCGCTGAGGGGGGACGCACAACTCTTCTTT.

There are many counts of this clone. The mismatch at residue 14 between this DNA's translation and the TCRdb protein of a much larger clone likely reflects a read error; the protein shown is translated from the DNA. This rearrangement joins TRDV3 to TRDJ1; 10 bases agree with TRDD3. Germline V CDR1 and CDR2: TVYSNPD, GDNSRS (reference sequence). V was pared by 1 base and J by 3 bases, with 20 bases of the junction left unmatched. The CDR3 has 19 amino acids. CDR3 region: CAFKGPLWGILAYADKLIF. As DNA, the CDR3 is TGTGCCTTTAAAGGTCCTCTTTGGGGGATACTGGCGTACGCCGATAAACTCATCTTT.

This clone was found a few times. TCRdb attributes to this sequence the protein of a much larger clone, which differs from the DNA translation at residue 13; a read error is likely, and the protein displayed is translated from the DNA. This chain uses TRDV2 with TRDJ1; maybe TRDD3 (6 bases). Since TCRdb gives no J gene, matching the DNA to germline was used here to assign it. Germline CDR1 is GEAIGNYY and CDR2 is EKD. This CDR3 is built from 16 residues. For the CDR3, the DNA is TGTGCCTGTGACACCGTGGGGGCTTTGGGCGTTGATAGACTCATCTTT. Its translation is CACDTVGALGVDRLIF.

Details on this clone: A far larger clone differs by one base, so this is likely a read error. The same CDR3 arises from other DNA sequences in this sample as well. V usage is TRDV2 and J usage is TRDJ2, with D possibly being TRDD3 (6 bases). TCRdb records no J gene; here it was assigned by comparing the DNA to germline. Per germline, CDR1 GEAIGNYY and CDR2 EKD. V gave up 1 base and J gave up 2 bases, with 13 bases separating them. The CDR3 loop spans 16 amino acids. This CDR3 is CACDTKGEALTAQLFF. The CDR3 DNA reads TGTGCCTGTGACACGAAGGGGGAAGCGTTGACAGCACAACTCTTCTTT.

A remark on this clone: With a far larger clone one base away, a read error is the likely cause. The same CDR3 is also encoded by other DNA sequences in this sample. The chain combines TRDV1 with TRDJ1; 9 nucleotides agree with TRDD3. Here the J gene came from matching the DNA to germline, since TCRdb omits it. V lost 3 bases, J lost 2 bases, and 31 bases stayed unmatched. The CDR3 is 24 residues long. Looked up from germline, CDR1 is TSWWSYY and CDR2 is QGS. The CDR3 DNA follows: TGTGCTCTTGGGGAGCTATTCCACCATCGCACTAAAGAATCCTGGGGGATCCCAACCGATAAACTCATCTTT. Protein: CALGELFHHRTKESWGIPTDKLIF.

As concerns this clone: This DNA translates differently at residue 14 from the TCRdb protein, which is that of a much larger clone; a read error is likely, and the protein shown is the DNA's own translation. The CDR3 DNA is TGTGCTCTTGGGGGTCCCCATGGACGGCTTGTCCCAATCAACCATGTACTGGGGGATAAAGGACCCCTGATCTTT. Residues: CALGGPHGRLVPINHVLGDKGPLIF. The chain carries TRDV1 and TRDJ4; 11 nucleotides match TRDD3. Matching the DNA to germline supplied the J gene, which TCRdb does not give. Germline values: CDR1 TSWWSYY, CDR2 QGS. V was pared by 4 bases and J by 3 bases, with 37 bases of the junction left unmatched. CDR3 length equals 25 residues.

This clone was found a few times. The mismatch at residue 17 between this DNA's translation and the TCRdb protein of a much larger clone likely reflects a read error; the protein shown is translated from the DNA. J gene calling gave no result, while the V gene is TRDV1; TRDD3 reflects the table's D call only, with no check against the DNA. The CDR3 totals 19 residues. The germline V gene has CDR1 TSWWSYY and CDR2 QGS. CDR3 sequence: CALGELRPARPLYTDKRIF. DNA for the CDR3: TGTGCTCTTGGGGAACTAAGACCAGCCCGACCCTTGTACACCGATAAACGCATCTTT.

This clone was observed a few times. A far larger clone is off by one base, so a read error is likely. The sample carries other DNA sequences with the same CDR3. The V gene was identified as TRDV2, while no J gene was called; the table's TRDD3 call for D was not verified on the DNA. In germline, CDR1 is GEAIGNYY, CDR2 EKD. This CDR3 region has 18 residues. The CDR3 coding sequence is TGTGCCTGTGACACTTACGACTGGGGGACTTACCACACCGATAAGCTCATCTTT. This encodes CACDTYDWGTYHTDKLIF.